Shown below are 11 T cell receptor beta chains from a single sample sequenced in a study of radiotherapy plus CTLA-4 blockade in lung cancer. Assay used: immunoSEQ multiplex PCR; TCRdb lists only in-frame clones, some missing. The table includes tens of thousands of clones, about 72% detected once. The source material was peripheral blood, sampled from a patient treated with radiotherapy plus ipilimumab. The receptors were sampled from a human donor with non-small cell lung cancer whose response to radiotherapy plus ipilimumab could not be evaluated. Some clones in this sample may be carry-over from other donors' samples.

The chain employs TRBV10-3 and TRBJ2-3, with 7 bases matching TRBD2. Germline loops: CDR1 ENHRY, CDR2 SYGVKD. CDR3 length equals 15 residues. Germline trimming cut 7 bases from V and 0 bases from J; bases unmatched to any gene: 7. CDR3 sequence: CAITGGAGSTDTQYF. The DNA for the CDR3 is TGTGCCATCACTGGGGGAGCGGGAAGCACAGATACGCAGTATTTT.

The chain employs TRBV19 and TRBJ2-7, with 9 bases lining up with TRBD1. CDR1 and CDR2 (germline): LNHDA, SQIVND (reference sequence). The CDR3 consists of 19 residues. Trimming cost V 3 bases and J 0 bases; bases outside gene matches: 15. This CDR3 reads CASSMSRDRVGAYSYEQYF. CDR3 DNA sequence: TGTGCCAGTAGTATGAGCCGGGACAGGGTCGGGGCTTACTCCTACGAGCAGTACTTC.

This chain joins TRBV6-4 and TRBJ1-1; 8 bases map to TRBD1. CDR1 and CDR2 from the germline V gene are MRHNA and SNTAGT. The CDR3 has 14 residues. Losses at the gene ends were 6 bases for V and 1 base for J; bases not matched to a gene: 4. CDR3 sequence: CASREGTGNTEAFF. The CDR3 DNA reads TGTGCCAGCAGAGAAGGGACAGGGAACACTGAAGCTTTCTTT.

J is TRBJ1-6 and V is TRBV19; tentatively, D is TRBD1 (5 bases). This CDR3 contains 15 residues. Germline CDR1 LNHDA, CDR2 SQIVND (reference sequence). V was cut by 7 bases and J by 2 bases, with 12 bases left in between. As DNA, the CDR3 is TGTGCCAGTACCCAGGAGGGACCCTATAATTCACCCCTCCACTTT. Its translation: CASTQEGPYNSPLHF.

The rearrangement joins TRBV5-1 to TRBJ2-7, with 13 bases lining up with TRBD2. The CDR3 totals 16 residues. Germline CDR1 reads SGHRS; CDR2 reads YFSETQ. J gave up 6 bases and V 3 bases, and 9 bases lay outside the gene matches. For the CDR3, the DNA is TGCGCCAGCAGCTGGACTAGCGGGGGTCCTCTCGGCGAGCAGTACTTC. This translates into CASSWTSGGPLGEQYF.

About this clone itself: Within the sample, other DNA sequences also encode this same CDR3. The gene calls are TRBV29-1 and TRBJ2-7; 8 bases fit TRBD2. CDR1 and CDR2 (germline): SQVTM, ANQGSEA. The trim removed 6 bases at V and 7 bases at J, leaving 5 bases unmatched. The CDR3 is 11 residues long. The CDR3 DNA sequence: TGCAGCGTCCGGGGGGGGCAGGAGCAGTACTTC. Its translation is CSVRGGQEQYF.

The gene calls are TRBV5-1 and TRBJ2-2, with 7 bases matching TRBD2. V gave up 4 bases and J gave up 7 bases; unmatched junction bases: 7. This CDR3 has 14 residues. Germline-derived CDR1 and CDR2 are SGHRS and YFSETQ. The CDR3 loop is CASSIGLEGGELFF. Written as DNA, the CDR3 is TGCGCCAGCAGCATAGGACTAGAAGGCGGGGAGCTGTTTTTT.

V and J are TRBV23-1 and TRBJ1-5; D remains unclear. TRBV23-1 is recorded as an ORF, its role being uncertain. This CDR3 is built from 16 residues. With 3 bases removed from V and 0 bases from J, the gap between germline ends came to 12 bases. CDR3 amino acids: CASSHTQCYSNQPQHF. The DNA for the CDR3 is TGCGCCAGCAGTCATACACAGTGCTATAGCAATCAGCCCCAGCATTTT.

This CDR3 reads CASSLGRGIDEQYF. CDR3 sequence (DNA): TGTGCCAGCAGTTTAGGCAGGGGTATAGACGAGCAGTACTTC. The chain uses TRBV27 and TRBJ2-7, with a possible D match to TRBD1 (6 bases). The CDR3 contains 14 residues. Germline values: CDR1 MNHEY, CDR2 SMNVEV (reference sequence). The germline V and J ends were trimmed by 2 bases and 5 bases, with 13 bases remaining between them.

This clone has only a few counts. CDR3 DNA sequence: TGCAGCGTTCTGGGACAGGGGAGCTCCTACGAGCAGTACTTC. Protein: CSVLGQGSSYEQYF. The genes are TRBV29-1 and TRBJ2-7, with 10 bases matching TRBD1. After removal of 5 bases from V and 0 bases from J, the junction contained 4 bases not matched to a gene. Germline V gene lookup returns CDR1 SQVTM and CDR2 ANQGSEA. CDR3 length: 14 residues.

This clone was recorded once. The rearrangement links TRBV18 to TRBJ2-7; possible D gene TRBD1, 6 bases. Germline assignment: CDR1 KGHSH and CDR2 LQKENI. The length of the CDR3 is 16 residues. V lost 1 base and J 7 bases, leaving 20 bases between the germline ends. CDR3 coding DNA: TGTGCCAGCTCACCACTTTCACAGGGCCTTCCTACTGAGCAGTACTTC. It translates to CASSPLSQGLPTEQYF.